These T cell receptor beta chains were read from a single sample in a study of cytomegalovirus exposure and HLA in healthy donors. Sequenced by immunoSEQ multiplex PCR; TCRdb stores in-frame clones only, minus some. The sample has about 96,000 clones; approximately 74% are singletons. Sample: PBMCs. These TCRs come from a woman in her 70s in good health and CMV-seropositive. CDR3s include the opening cysteine and the closing phenylalanine or tryptophan.

J gene | V gene | CDR3 protein
TRBJ1-3 | TRBV6-5 | CASKEISSGNTIYF
TRBJ2-1 | TRBV5-1 | CASSSGTNNNEQFF
TRBJ2-7 | TRBV19 | CASMGQAYEQYF
TRBJ1-5 | TRBV19 | CASSAGVGQPQHF
TRBJ1-1 | TRBV27 | CASSLSRTAEAFF
TRBJ2-1 | TRBV19 | CASSPGTSGSNEQFF
TRBJ2-5 | TRBV20-1 | CSGQTSSQYF
TRBJ2-3 | TRBV5-6 | CASSPLSGDRHTQYF
TRBJ2-5 | TRBV11-2 | CASSLEAGGETQYF
TRBJ2-7 | TRBV10-3 | CAITGEISSSYEQYF